Each of the 6 T cell receptor beta chains below was sequenced from the same sample in a study of cytomegalovirus exposure and HLA in healthy donors. The PCR had 60 Vbeta and 13 Jbeta primers. Assay used: immunoSEQ multiplex PCR; TCRdb lists only in-frame clones, some missing. The listing records around 130,000 clones. The specimen sequenced was PBMCs. Receptors originate from a woman aged 40 to 50 in good health and CMV-seronegative.

This chain uses TRBV7-6 with TRBJ1-1, with a possible D match to TRBD1 (5 bases). The CDR3 runs 13 residues. Germline V lookup: CDR1 SGHVS, CDR2 FNYEAQ. Between the trimmed V and J ends, which lost 5 bases and 2 bases, there was a span of 9 bases. For the CDR3, the DNA is TGTGCCAGCAGCCCGACAGTTAACACTGAAGCTTTCTTT. The encoded protein is CASSPTVNTEAFF.

In DNA form, the CDR3 reads TGCGCCAGCAGCCAAGCCGCGGGACTGATGAACACTGAAGCTTTCTTT. It is translated as CASSQAAGLMNTEAFF. V gene TRBV4-3 combines with J gene TRBJ1-1; D might be TRBD1 (5 bases). Between the trimmed V and J ends, which lost 1 base and 0 bases, there was a span of 12 bases. The CDR3 length is 16 residues. Germline CDR1 reads LGHNA; CDR2 reads YSLEER.

V gene TRBV19 combines with J gene TRBJ1-1; TRBD1 aligns across 10 bases. This CDR3 region has 14 residues. The germline gives CDR1 LNHDA, CDR2 SQIVND (reference sequence). V shed 6 bases and J 12 bases; nucleotides not matched to a gene: 13. The DNA for the CDR3 is TGTGCCAGTAGACAGACCGGGACAGGGGTACAACCTTTCTTT. Translating it yields CASRQTGTGVQPFF.

V and J are TRBV4-1 and TRBJ1-1; D is unresolved. From germline, CDR1 is MGHRA and CDR2 YSYEKL. The CDR3 loop spans 15 amino acids. The V gene lost 0 bases and the J gene lost 4 bases, with 12 bases spanning the gap. In DNA, the CDR3 is TGCGCCAGCAGCCAAGAAAGAATCAGAGGCACTGAAGCTTTCTTT. Translation: CASSQERIRGTEAFF.

The chain joins TRBV28 to TRBJ2-3; 9 nucleotides match TRBD1. V gave up 4 bases and J gave up 3 bases; unmatched junction bases: 5. Germline CDR1 reads MDHEN; CDR2 reads SYDVKM. The CDR3 has 15 residues. CDR3 DNA: TGTGCCAGCAGTTACAGGGGGCGCCCGACAGATACGCAGTATTTT. This codes for CASSYRGRPTDTQYF.

This chain joins TRBV5-1 and TRBJ2-5, with 8 bases matching TRBD1. V lost 4 bases, J lost 2 bases, and 7 bases stayed unmatched. Germline CDR1 reads SGHRS; CDR2 reads YFSETQ. The length of the CDR3 is 15 residues. CDR3 residues: CASSQNGQGQETQYF. CDR3 bases: TGCGCCAGCAGCCAAAACGGACAGGGACAAGAGACCCAGTACTTC.